A selection of T cell receptor beta chains follows, all from one sample in a study of T cells in Graves' hyperthyroidism and ophthalmopathy. MiXCR, run by TCRdb on the multiplex PCR reads, gives a single entry per CDR3 protein. The sample gives some 370,000 distinct CDR3 sequences, over 13% of which show up once; approximately 29% is in the top ten. The specimen sequenced was blood. These receptors originate from a man over 45 with Graves' ophthalmopathy. The CDR3 runs from the conserved cysteine through the conserved F or W. D genes are given only for firm matches. Some rows have no size entry. The others give once, few or many, or a class for an expanded clone.

J | V | D | size | CDR3 | DNA
TRBJ2-7 | TRBV6-1 | TRBD2 | many | CASSRAGDVYEQYF | TGTGCCAGCAGTCGAGCGGGAGATGTCTACGAGCAGTACTTC
TRBJ2-7 | TRBV20-1 | . | many | CSARIPTVPYEQYF | TGCAGTGCTAGAATACCGACAGTACCCTACGAGCAGTACTTC
TRBJ1-5 | TRBV11-2 | . | many | CASSDTGNSNQPQHF | TGTGCCAGCAGCGATACAGGGAATTCCAATCAGCCCCAGCATTTT
TRBJ2-7 | TRBV2 | . | few | CASSEQGGDYEQYF | TGTGCCAGCAGTGAGCAGGGGGGGGACTACGAGCAGTACTTC
TRBJ2-1 | TRBV29-1 | TRBD2 | many | CSDGTSGRDEQFF | TGCAGCGACGGGACTAGCGGGAGGGATGAGCAGTTCTTC
TRBJ2-3 | TRBV30 | TRBD2 | many | CAWRPAGGTDTQYF | TGTGCCTGGAGACCAGCGGGAGGCACAGATACGCAGTATTTT
TRBJ2-5 | TRBV18 | . | . | CASSRGQTQYF | TGTGCCAGCTCACGTGGACAGACCCAGTACTTC
TRBJ2-5 | TRBV15 | TRBD1 | many | CATSRDATGEHQETQYF | TGTGCCACCAGCAGAGATGCGACAGGGGAACACCAAGAGACCCAGTACTTC
TRBJ2-1 | TRBV3-1 | . | few | CASSHGGSITGNEQFF | TGTGCCAGCAGCCATGGCGGTTCAATCACGGGGAATGAGCAGTTCTTC
TRBJ2-5 | TRBV20-1 | TRBD2 | many | CSAALIGRELQQETQYF | TGCAGTGCTGCCCTGATAGGGCGGGAGCTTCAACAAGAGACCCAGTACTTC
TRBJ2-3 | TRBV7-9 | . | many | CASSFRLEGDTQYF | TGTGCCAGCAGCTTCAGGCTAGAAGGAGATACGCAGTATTTT